A selection of T cell receptor beta chains follows, all from one sample in a study of post-analysis software for immune sequencing data. In TCRdb, the PCR reads were re-called with MiXCR into one record per CDR3 protein. The profile shows 650,000 to 900,000 distinct CDR3 sequences, about half of them singletons. Sequenced material: blood. Receptors were obtained from a girl aged 10 to 17 with multiple sclerosis. Each CDR3 is given with its conserved first and last residue. Each record gives: clone size, J gene, D gene, V gene, CDR3 DNA, CDR3 protein. A D gene is named only where the DNA matches it firmly. Not every row has a clone size; where given, it reads once, few, many or a size class.

NA	TRBJ2-7	NA	TRBV20-1	TGCAGTGCTAGAGATCAGCTCTTACCGCGGGACTCATACTCCTACGAGCAGTACTTC	CSARDQLLPRDSYSYEQYF
NA	TRBJ2-3	TRBD2	TRBV12-3/TRBV12-4	TGTGCCAGCACATTAGCGGGAGGGCCCATTAGGGAGTATTTT	CASTLAGGPIREYF
many	TRBJ2-5	NA	TRBV7-3	TGTGCCAGCTCCGCGACGGGAGAGACCCAGTACTTC	CASSATGETQYF
NA	TRBJ2-7	TRBD2	TRBV28	TGTGCCAGCAGTTTATACATAGCGGGAGGGCGTAGCGAGCAGTACTTC	CASSLYIAGGRSEQYF
NA	TRBJ1-2	NA	TRBV29-1	TGCAGCGTCGGGCTCTATGGCTACACCTTC	CSVGLYGYTF
few	TRBJ2-6	TRBD1	TRBV7-9	TGTGCCAGCAGCTTCTTGACAGGGACTGGGGCCAACGTCCTGACTTTC	CASSFLTGTGANVLTF
many	TRBJ2-7	TRBD1	TRBV29-1	TGCAGCGTTGAAGATCCGGGACAGTCCTACGAGCAGTACTTC	CSVEDPGQSYEQYF
few	TRBJ2-1	TRBD2	TRBV7-3	TGTGCCAGCAGCTTAAGGCTAGCGGGAGTAACTGAGCAGTTCTTC	CASSLRLAGVTEQFF
NA	TRBJ2-3	TRBD2	TRBV20-1	TGCAGTGCTAGAGAGCATCGACTAGCGGCCCTCACAGATACGCAGTATTTT	CSAREHRLAALTDTQYF
NA	TRBJ2-1	NA	TRBV20-1	TGCAGTGCTAAAAGCGGCCTTGGGACCAATGAGCAGTTCTTC	CSAKSGLGTNEQFF
NA	TRBJ1-1	TRBD1	TRBV6-5	TGTGCCAGCAGTTACGGGACAGGGGGCCTGAACACTGAAGCTTTCTTT	CASSYGTGGLNTEAFF
NA	TRBJ2-4	NA	TRBV4-3	TGCGCCAGCAGCCCCGGGACACCCCAGGTTCAGTACTTC	CASSPGTPQVQYF
NA	TRBJ2-3	NA	TRBV29-1	TGCAGCGTTGATGGCCGTGGACTTAGCACAGATACGCAGTATTTT	CSVDGRGLSTDTQYF
few	TRBJ1-2	NA	TRBV5-1	TGCGCCAGCAGCCCCCGCGGGGGAGAGGTTGGCTACACCTTC	CASSPRGGEVGYTF
NA	TRBJ2-7	TRBD2	TRBV11-3	TGTGCCAGCAGCTTACCCAACGGGCGGGAGGGCCGACACGAGCAGTACTTC	CASSLPNGREGRHEQYF
few	TRBJ2-7	TRBD2	TRBV6-5	TGTGCCAGCAGGGATCGGGACTACACCTACGAGCAGTACTTC	CASRDRDYTYEQYF
NA	TRBJ2-5	NA	TRBV28	TGTGCCAGCAGCCTTGAGGGGCCCCAGGGGCAGTACTTC	CASSLEGPQGQYF
NA	TRBJ2-5	NA	TRBV7-9	TGTGCCAGCAGCGGTGCGGTCGGGAGCCCCTCGAGGGAGCAGTACTTC	CASSGAVGSPSREQYF
few	TRBJ2-1	NA	TRBV14	TGTGCCAGCAGCCAACCTCGGGACTCCTCCTACAATGAGCAGTTCTTC	CASSQPRDSSYNEQFF
NA	TRBJ2-3	TRBD2	TRBV29-1	TGCAGCGTTCTCGGACTAGTCACAGATACGCAGTATTTT	CSVLGLVTDTQYF
NA	TRBJ2-6	TRBD1	TRBV4-3	TGCGCCAGCAGCCAAGGGACAGGGCCGGGGGCCAACGTCCTGACTTTC	CASSQGTGPGANVLTF
few	TRBJ1-2	NA	TRBV7-2	TGTGCCAGCACCATCCTAACCCAAAACGCTGGCTACACCTTC	CASTILTQNAGYTF
NA	TRBJ2-3	NA	TRBV20-1	TGCAGCCCGAGAACTACAGGGAACTTCAGAGATACGCAGTATTTT	CSPRTTGNFRDTQYF
NA	TRBJ1-6	NA	TRBV28	TGTGCCAGCAGTTTTGGGGTTTCCTATAATTCACCCCTCCACTTT	CASSFGVSYNSPLHF
NA	TRBJ2-1	NA	TRBV29-1	TGCAGCGGGCACGGAGAAGATTCCGATGAGCAGTTCTTC	CSGHGEDSDEQFF
few	TRBJ2-7	TRBD2	TRBV27	TGTGCCACCGGGAGGCCCACCTACGAGCAGTACTTC	CATGRPTYEQYF
NA	TRBJ1-5	TRBD1	TRBV20-1	TGCAGTGCTAGAGGCGGAGAAACAGGGGTTCAGCCCCAGCATTTT	CSARGGETGVQPQHF
NA	TRBJ2-4	NA	TRBV27	TGTGCCAGCAGTTCTCGGACAGCCAAAAACATTCAGTACTTC	CASSSRTAKNIQYF
NA	TRBJ2-1	NA	TRBV11-2	TGTGCCAGCAGCTTACCCGAGGATGAGCAGTTCTTC	CASSLPEDEQFF
NA	TRBJ2-5	NA	TRBV9	TGTGCCAGCAGCGACCTCGGGGGTCAAGAGACCCAGTACTTC	CASSDLGGQETQYF
NA	TRBJ2-3	TRBD2	TRBV4-2	TGTGCCAGCAGCCAAGTTTGGCGGGAGGTTCCAGATACGCAGTATTTT	CASSQVWREVPDTQYF